Each of the 11 T cell receptor beta chains below was sequenced from the same sample in a study of cytotoxic CD8 clonotypes in ibrutinib-treated CLL. Profiling relied on immunoSEQ multiplex PCR, and the TCRdb table lists in-frame clones only, not all of them. The table includes roughly 250,000 clones, around three quarters detected once. The material was PBMCs, obtained after 24 months of ibrutinib treatment. These receptors were taken from a human donor with chronic lymphocytic leukemia.

The count of this clone is one. The rearrangement uses TRBV9 and TRBJ2-3, with D perhaps matching TRBD1 or TRBD2 (5 bases each). This CDR3 has 14 residues. With 4 bases removed from V and 0 bases from J, the gap between germline ends came to 9 bases. From germline, CDR1 is SGDLS and CDR2 YYNGEE. CDR3 nucleotide sequence: TGTGCCAGCAGCTTCCGGGACAGCACAGATACGCAGTATTTT. Its translation is CASSFRDSTDTQYF.

J is TRBJ2-1 and V is TRBV6-5; TRBD1 is a possible D gene (5 bases). The V gene lost 6 bases and the J gene lost 9 bases, with 12 bases spanning the gap. The CDR3 runs 12 residues. Germline lookup yields CDR1 MNHEY and CDR2 SVGAGI. This chain's CDR3 is CASSLIGVEQFF. The CDR3 nucleotides read TGTGCCAGCAGCCTGATAGGGGTTGAGCAGTTCTTC.

The chain employs TRBV6-6 and TRBJ2-1, with 8 bases aligning to TRBD1. V lost 0 bases and J lost 8; bases outside the gene matches: 6. Germline CDR1 reads MNHNY; CDR2 reads SVGAGI (reference sequence). This CDR3 is built from 15 residues. The CDR3 loop reads CASSYSWTGTYEQFF. CDR3 nucleotides: TGTGCCAGCAGTTACTCCTGGACAGGGACTTATGAGCAGTTCTTC.

The table lists this clone with a few counts. This chain uses TRBV28 with TRBJ2-5, with a possible D match to TRBD2 (5 bases). This CDR3 spans 15 amino acids. Germline CDR1 and CDR2: MDHEN and SYDVKM. The V and J ends lost 8 bases and 2 bases respectively, with 18 bases between them. The CDR3 sequence is CASGTTLRVQETQYF. DNA of the CDR3: TGTGCCAGCGGTACTACTTTGCGGGTTCAAGAGACCCAGTACTTC.

This clone was detected a few times. The rearrangement links TRBV7-3 to TRBJ2-7, with 14 bases lining up with TRBD2. The length of the CDR3 is 15 residues. Trimming removed 4 bases from V and 11 bases from J; junction bases left unmatched: 10. CDR1 is SGHTA and CDR2 is FQGTGA in the germline V gene. In DNA form, the CDR3 reads TGTGCCAGCAGCTCCACCGGGACTAGCGGGAGTCTTGAGTACTTC. As protein: CASSSTGTSGSLEYF. Looking up the rest from reference TRBV7-3 and TRBJ2-7 gives the full variable domain: GAGVSQTPSNKVTEKGKYVELRCDPISGHTALYWYRQSLGQGPEFLIYFQGTGAADDSGLPNDRFFAVRPEGSVSTLKIQRTERGDSAVYLCASSSTGTSGSLEYFGPGTRLTVT.

The chain combines TRBV10-3 with TRBJ1-1; D is perhaps TRBD1 (5 bases). Germline V gene lookup returns CDR1 ENHRY and CDR2 SYGVKD. The V end lost 11 bases, the J end lost 2 bases, and 15 bases lay between the germline ends. This CDR3 has 13 amino acids. The CDR3, as DNA: TGTGCCTCCGTTGGGGCGGCTAACACTGAAGCTTTCTTT. It encodes CASVGAANTEAFF.

This chain links TRBV29-1 with TRBJ2-1, with 9 nucleotides matching TRBD1. Per the germline V gene, CDR1 is SQVTM and CDR2 is ANQGSEA. There are 12 residues in the CDR3. Trimming at V came to 6 bases and at J to 6 bases, leaving 3 bases not matched to a gene. In DNA, the CDR3 is TGCAGCGTGTCGACAGGGGGCAATGAGCAGTTCTTC. It is translated as CSVSTGGNEQFF.

The chain employs TRBV19 and TRBJ2-3, with D possibly being TRBD1 or TRBD2 (6 bases each). The CDR3 is 14 residues long. Germline V gene data show CDR1 as LNHDA and CDR2 as SQIVND (reference sequence). The V gene lost 2 bases and the J gene lost 2 bases, with 8 bases spanning the gap. The CDR3 DNA reads as TGTGCCAGTAGTATACGGGGGCTCACAGATACGCAGTATTTT. This sequence encodes CASSIRGLTDTQYF. The full variable domain, its missing parts supplied by reference TRBV19 and TRBJ2-3, is DGGITQSPKYLFRKEGQNVTLSCEQNLNHDAMYWYRQDPGQGLRLIYYSQIVNDFQKGDIAEGYSVSREKKESFPLTVTSAQKNPTAFYLCASSIRGLTDTQYFGPGTRLTVL.

The chain links TRBV9 to TRBJ2-1; 8 nucleotides agree with TRBD1. Losses at the gene ends were 2 bases for V and 6 bases for J; bases not matched to a gene: 4. The CDR3 has 14 amino acids. CDR1 and CDR2 (germline): SGDLS, YYNGEE. The CDR3, as DNA: TGTGCCAGCAGCGTTCAGGGGGCCTCCAATGAGCAGTTCTTC. Protein: CASSVQGASNEQFF.

CDR3 sequence: CASSRGRMNTGELFF. The CDR3 region has the DNA TGTGCCAGCAGTCGTGGACGGATGAACACCGGGGAGCTGTTTTTT. V gene TRBV6-5 combines with J gene TRBJ2-2; D is uncertain. Trimming stripped 5 bases from V and 1 base from J, with 11 bases between. The germline V gene has CDR1 MNHEY and CDR2 SVGAGI. The CDR3 has 15 amino acids.

This clone was counted once. In DNA, the CDR3 is TGTGCCAGCAGTGAAGATAGGGGATCCTACGAGCAGTACTTC. Residues: CASSEDRGSYEQYF. This chain joins TRBV6-1 and TRBJ2-7, with D possibly matching TRBD1 (5 bases). Germline CDR1 is MNHNS and CDR2 is SASEGT. Trimming cost V 1 base and J 1 base, with 8 bases left between them. The CDR3 runs 14 residues.